Sequencing of this TCR beta chain was carried out in a study of cytomegalovirus exposure and HLA in healthy donors. Study-wide results and caveats: In vitro experiments confirmed that a few CMV-associated chains were specific for CMV antigens. A later examination showed that TCR association rates differed by HLA locus, with DRB1 most and HLA-C fewest.

It was healthy bone marrow donors who served as donors. This PCR relied on a set of 60 Vbeta primers and 13 Jbeta primers. This table comes from immunoSEQ multiplex PCR, and its TCRdb copy is limited to in-frame clones, with some not included. The table shows 150,000 to 250,000 clones, with 70% to 80% occurring only once. With respect to this clone: As yet, its antigen is unknown.

Sequencing input: PBMCs. The TCR comes from a man aged 25 to 45 in good health and CMV-seronegative.

CDR3 loop: CASRLEGGGLYGYTF. The CDR3 nucleotides read TGTGCCAGCAGACTCGAGGGGGGAGGGCTTTATGGCTACACCTTC. This chain connects TRBV6-1 to TRBJ1-2; a possible D gene is TRBD1 (6 bases). The V end lost 6 bases, the J end lost 5 bases, and 19 bases lay between the germline ends. The CDR3 runs to 15 residues. Looked up from germline, CDR1 is MNHNS and CDR2 is SASEGT.